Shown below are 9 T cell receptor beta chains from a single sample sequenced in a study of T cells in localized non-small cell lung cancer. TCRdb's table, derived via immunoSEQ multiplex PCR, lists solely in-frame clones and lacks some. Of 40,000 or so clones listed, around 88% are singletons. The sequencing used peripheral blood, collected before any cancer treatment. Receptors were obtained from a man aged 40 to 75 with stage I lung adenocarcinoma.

The CDR3 sequence: CASSFHRENEQYF. CDR3 in DNA: TGTGCCAGCAGTTTCCACCGGGAGAACGAGCAGTACTTC. The genes are TRBV28 and TRBJ2-7, with D possibly matching TRBD2 (6 bases). Germline V gene sequence: CDR1 MDHEN, CDR2 SYDVKM. Trimming shortened V by 3 bases and J by 5 bases, and 11 bases separated the two germline ends. This CDR3 comprises 13 residues. The entire variable domain, with the rest obtained from reference TRBV28 and TRBJ2-7, is as follows: DVKVTQSSRYLVKRTGEKVFLECVQDMDHENMFWYRQDPGLGLRLIYFSYDVKMKEKGDIPEGYSVSREKKERFSLILESASTNQTSMYLCASSFHRENEQYFGPGTRLTVT.

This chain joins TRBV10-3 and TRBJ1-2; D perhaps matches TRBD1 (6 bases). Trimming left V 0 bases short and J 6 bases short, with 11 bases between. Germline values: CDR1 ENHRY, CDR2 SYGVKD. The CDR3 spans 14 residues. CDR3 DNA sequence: TGTGCCATCAGTGAGTCGCAGGGGCTGGATGGCTACACCTTC. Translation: CAISESQGLDGYTF.

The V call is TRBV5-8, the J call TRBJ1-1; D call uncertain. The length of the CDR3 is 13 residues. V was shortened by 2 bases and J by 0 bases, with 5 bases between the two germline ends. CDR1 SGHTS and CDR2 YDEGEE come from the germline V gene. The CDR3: CASSFGLNTEAFF. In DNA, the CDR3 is TGTGCCAGCAGCTTTGGGTTGAACACTGAAGCTTTCTTT.

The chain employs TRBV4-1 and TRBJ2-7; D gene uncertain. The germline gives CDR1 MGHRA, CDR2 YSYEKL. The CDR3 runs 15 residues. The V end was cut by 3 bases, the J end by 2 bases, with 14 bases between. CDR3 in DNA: TGCGCCAGCAGCCACCTCCCCAATAGGGCCTACGAGCAGTACTTC. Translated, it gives CASSHLPNRAYEQYF.

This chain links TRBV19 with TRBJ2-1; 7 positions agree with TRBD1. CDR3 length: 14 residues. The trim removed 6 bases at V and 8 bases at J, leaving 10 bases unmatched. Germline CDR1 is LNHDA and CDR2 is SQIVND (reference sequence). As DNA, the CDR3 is TGTGCCAGTAGACCAGACAGGGTTGGGGATGAGCAGTTCTTC. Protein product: CASRPDRVGDEQFF.

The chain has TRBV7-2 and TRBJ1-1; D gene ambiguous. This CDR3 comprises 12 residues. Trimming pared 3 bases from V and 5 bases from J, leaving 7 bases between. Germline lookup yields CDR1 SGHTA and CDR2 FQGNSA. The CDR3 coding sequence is TGTGCCAGCAGCTTTGATGGGACTGAAGCTTTCTTT. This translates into CASSFDGTEAFF.

CDR3 bases: TGCGCCAGCAGCTTACAGGGGGGAACTGAAGCTTTCTTT. This gives the protein CASSLQGGTEAFF. The chain joins TRBV5-1 to TRBJ1-1; 8 bases line up with TRBD1. Germline V gene data show CDR1 as SGHRS and CDR2 as YFSETQ. The CDR3 sequence is 13 residues long. J gave up 5 bases and V 2 bases, and 2 bases lay outside the gene matches.

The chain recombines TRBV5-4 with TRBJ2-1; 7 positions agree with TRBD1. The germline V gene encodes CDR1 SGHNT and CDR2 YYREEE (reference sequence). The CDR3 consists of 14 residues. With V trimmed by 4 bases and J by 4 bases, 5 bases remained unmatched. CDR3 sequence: CASSLGTDYNEQFF. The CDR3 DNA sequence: TGTGCCAGCAGCCTCGGGACAGATTACAATGAGCAGTTCTTC. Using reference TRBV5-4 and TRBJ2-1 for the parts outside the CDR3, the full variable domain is ETGVTQSPTHLIKTRGQQVTLRCSSQSGHNTVSWYQQALGQGPQFIFQYYREEENGRGNFPPRFSGLQFPNYSSELNVNALELDDSALYLCASSLGTDYNEQFFGPGTRLTVL.

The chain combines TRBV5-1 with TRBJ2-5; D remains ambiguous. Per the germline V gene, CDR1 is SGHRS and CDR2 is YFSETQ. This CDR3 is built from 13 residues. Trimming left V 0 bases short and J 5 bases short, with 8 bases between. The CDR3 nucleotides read TGCGCCAGCAGCTTGGGCCTGGGGGAGACCCAGTACTTC. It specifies CASSLGLGETQYF.